This T cell receptor beta chain was found in a study of shared clonotypes between healthy human individuals. General observations from the study: Naive subsets usually exceeded memory subsets in estimated richness.

Worth noting for this clone: No antigen is known for it.

Around 220 ng DNA, tens of thousands of T cell genomes, went into each sorted-subset replicate PCR. TCRdb's copy holds only in-frame clones and misses some; the assay was immunoSEQ multiplex PCR. Among 400,000 to 600,000 clones listed, approximately 95% were seen once. Germline CDR1 and CDR2: LNHDA and SQIVND (reference sequence). The CDR3 is made up of 17 amino acids. The V and J ends lost 8 bases and 3 bases, in that order; junction bases with no gene match: 14. Only Caucasian adults living in Nashville, Tennessee made up the donor group. The sample comprised naive CD4+ T cells sorted from blood. Subset given: CD45RA+ positively selected. The sequence was collected from a woman in her 30s in good health. The rearrangement joins TRBV19 to TRBJ2-3; 10 bases are a match to TRBD2. The DNA of the CDR3 is TGTGCCAGTGCCCCGGCGCTAGCGGGAGTGAGGACAGATACGCAGTATTTT. Its translation is CASAPALAGVRTDTQYF.